The 29 T cell receptor beta chains in this list originate from one sample, sequenced in a study of early T cells in non-severe SARS-CoV-2 infection. TCRdb redid the calling of the 5' RACE reads with MiXCR, one entry per CDR3 protein. The table has some 58,000 distinct CDR3 sequences, roughly 10% seen once; the top ten hold roughly 3%. This material consisted of whole blood, taken at baseline. These receptors all come from an adult who was a healthcare worker with PCR-confirmed SARS-CoV-2 infection or an uninfected control (not recorded which).

This clonotype showed up many times. The chain joins TRBV7-2 to TRBJ1-6; 9 bases map to TRBD1. The germline V gene encodes CDR1 SGHTA and CDR2 FQGNSA. J lost 6 bases, V lost 4 bases, and 1 base had no gene match. The CDR3 contains 14 residues. CDR3 sequence: CASSSDRGNSPLHF. The CDR3 DNA follows: TGTGCCAGCAGCTCGGACAGGGGTAATTCACCCCTCCACTTT.

At least ten counts were recorded for this clonotype. The rearrangement joins TRBV7-9 to TRBJ1-1, with no clear D. The CDR3 sequence is 11 residues long. The germline V gene encodes CDR1 SEHNR and CDR2 FQNEAQ (reference sequence). V was cut by 5 bases and J by 7 bases, with 8 bases left in between. Here the CDR3 DNA reads TGTGCCAGCAGCCGGGTCAGTGAAGCTTTCTTT. Its protein is CASSRVSEAFF.

This clonotype was seen only a few times. This chain joins TRBV7-6 and TRBJ2-3; the D gene could be TRBD1 or TRBD2 (6 bases each). The V end was cut by 5 bases, the J end by 3 bases, with 9 bases between. CDR3 size: 13 residues. In germline, CDR1 is SGHVS, CDR2 FNYEAQ. The chain's CDR3 is CASSPGATDTQYF. Written as DNA, the CDR3 is TGTGCCAGCAGCCCGGGGGCGACAGATACGCAGTATTTT.

This clonotype was observed many times. The chain has TRBV5-1 and TRBJ1-1; D gene uncertain. V lost 2 bases and J 0 bases, leaving 14 bases between the germline ends. The CDR3 length is 16 residues. CDR1 is SGHRS, CDR2 YFSETQ, per germline. The CDR3 sequence: CASSFNMRSMNTEAFF. CDR3 DNA: TGCGCCAGCAGCTTTAACATGAGATCCATGAACACTGAAGCTTTCTTT. Drawing the rest from reference TRBV5-1 and TRBJ1-1, the complete variable domain is KAGVTQTPRYLIKTRGQQVTLSCSPISGHRSVSWYQQTPGQGLQFLFEYFSETQRNKGNFPGRFSGRQFSNSRSEMNVSTLELGDSALYLCASSFNMRSMNTEAFFGQGTRLTVV.

This clonotype came up many times. The chain combines TRBV7-9 with TRBJ1-6, with D possibly being TRBD1 (5 bases). This CDR3 spans 11 amino acids. V was cut by 5 bases and J by 12 bases, with 8 bases left in between. CDR1 SEHNR and CDR2 FQNEAQ come from the germline V gene (reference sequence). This CDR3 reads CASSPGEPLHF. The CDR3 bases are TGTGCCAGCAGCCCGGGGGAACCCCTCCACTTT. The whole variable domain, filled in from reference TRBV7-9 and TRBJ1-6, reads DTGVSQNPRHKITKRGQNVTFRCDPISEHNRLYWYRQTLGQGPEFLTYFQNEAQLEKSRLLSDRFSAERPKGSFSTLEIQRTEQGDSAMYLCASSPGEPLHFGNGTRLTVT.

This clonotype was detected only a few times. The gene calls are TRBV29-1 and TRBJ2-3; tentative D call: TRBD1 (5 bases). There are 14 residues in the CDR3. Germline loops: CDR1 SQVTM, CDR2 ANQGSEA. The V end was cut by 3 bases, the J end by 2 bases, with 12 bases between. CDR3 nucleotide sequence: TGCAGCGTTGAGAGTGGGGCGCCCACAGATACGCAGTATTTT. Residues: CSVESGAPTDTQYF.

CDR3 loop: CASSRDRDGYTF. In nucleotides, the CDR3 is TGTGCCAGCAGTAGGGACAGGGATGGCTACACCTTC. The V call is TRBV6-6, the J call TRBJ1-2; 9 nucleotides line up with TRBD1. The CDR3 length is 12 residues. Germline V gives CDR1 MNHNY, CDR2 SVGAGI (reference sequence). The J segment lost 6 bases and the V segment lost 5 bases, leaving 1 base of the junction unmatched.

This clonotype was observed a few times. V and J are TRBV7-2 and TRBJ2-7; D may be TRBD2 (7 bases). V was shortened by 5 bases and J by 2 bases, with 13 bases between the two germline ends. This CDR3 has 14 residues. Germline CDR1 reads SGHTA; CDR2 reads FQGNSA. The CDR3, as DNA: TGTGCCAGCAGCCCGACCGGGGGGCCCTACGAGCAGTACTTC. It specifies CASSPTGGPYEQYF.

This clonotype was seen a handful of times. The chain links TRBV11-2 to TRBJ2-7; D not resolved. The CDR3 length is 13 residues. Germline V gene lookup returns CDR1 SGHAT and CDR2 FQNNGV. Trimming pared 1 base from V and 7 bases from J, leaving 11 bases between. The CDR3 nucleotides are TGTGCCAGCAGCTTAGGGCCCTTCGGTGAGCAGTACTTC. This sequence encodes CASSLGPFGEQYF.

This clonotype was counted between two and nine times. This chain links TRBV19 with TRBJ1-5, with 10 bases fitting TRBD1. CDR3 length: 16 residues. V lost 7 bases and J lost 2; bases outside the gene matches: 8. CDR1 and CDR2 from the germline V gene are LNHDA and SQIVND (reference sequence). CDR3 region: CASIDRGLSGNQPQHF. DNA of the CDR3: TGTGCCAGTATCGACAGGGGGCTTAGTGGCAATCAGCCCCAGCATTTT.

To note about this clonotype: In this CDR3 the conserved last residue, phenylalanine or tryptophan, is missing, so a read error is likely. The DNA is omitted, as the CDR3 cannot be located on it reliably, and the CDR3 follows TCRdb's listing. The gene calls are TRBV12-2 and TRBJ2-1; TRBD1 is the table's D call and was not checked against the DNA. TRBV12-2 is a pseudogene segment. The CDR3 contains 15 residues when both ends are counted. The CDR3 region is CASPHTGIPYNEQFS.

The rearrangement uses TRBV3-1 and TRBJ1-2; 8 bases align to TRBD1. There are 13 residues in the CDR3. The germline CDR1 and CDR2 sequences are LGHDT and YNNKEL (reference sequence). Unmatched junction bases numbered 4, after V lost 8 bases and J lost 2 bases. CDR3 nucleotide sequence: TGTGCCAGCGGGACAGGAGGGAACTATGGCTACACCTTC. Translated, it gives CASGTGGNYGYTF.

The chain carries TRBV5-1 and TRBJ2-2, with D uncertain. Germline V CDR1 and CDR2: SGHRS, YFSETQ. V was pared by 2 bases and J by 1 base, with 6 bases between. There are 14 residues in the CDR3. The CDR3 DNA is TGCGCCAGCAGCTTAAAAGGGAACACCGGGGAGCTGTTTTTT. Its protein product is CASSLKGNTGELFF.

The genes are TRBV25-1 and TRBJ2-5, with a tentative D call TRBD2 (5 bases). The CDR3 is made up of 15 amino acids. V lost 3 bases and J lost 2, with 13 bases in between. CDR1 is MGHDK, CDR2 SYGVNS, per germline. CDR3 amino acids: CASSDEAALQETQYF. In DNA form, the CDR3 reads TGTGCCAGCAGTGATGAAGCGGCTTTACAAGAGACCCAGTACTTC.

The table lists this clonotype with a few counts. The chain couples TRBV20-1 to TRBJ2-5, with 12 bases lining up with TRBD2. V shed 6 bases, J shed 7 bases, and the junction held 12 bases outside the gene matches. The germline V gene has CDR1 DFQATT and CDR2 SNEGSKA (reference sequence). This CDR3 comprises 15 residues. CDR3 sequence reads: CSAASQTSGGGTQYF. The CDR3 nucleotides read TGCAGTGCCGCCTCCCAGACTAGCGGGGGAGGGACCCAGTACTTC.

This clonotype occurred many times. The CDR3 protein is CASSLTGAANYGYTF. DNA of the CDR3: TGTGCCAGCAGCTTAACAGGGGCAGCTAACTATGGCTACACCTTC. The rearrangement uses TRBV5-5 and TRBJ1-2, with TRBD1 identical over 7 bases. CDR3 length: 15 amino acids. Per germline, CDR1 SGHKS and CDR2 YYEKEE (reference sequence). Trimming removed 2 bases from V and 0 bases from J; junction bases left unmatched: 4.

This clonotype has only a few counts. For the CDR3, the DNA is TGCAGCGTCCGGGACAGGCCCTACAATGAGCAGTTCTTC. It specifies CSVRDRPYNEQFF. V usage is TRBV29-1 and J usage is TRBJ2-1, with 8 positions matching TRBD1. Germline values: CDR1 SQVTM, CDR2 ANQGSEA. The CDR3 has 13 residues. Losses at the gene ends were 6 bases for V and 2 bases for J; bases not matched to a gene: 3.

The rearrangement joins TRBV4-3 to TRBJ2-1, with D possibly called TRBD1 or TRBD2 (6 bases each). The V end lost 0 bases, the J end lost 3 bases, and 12 bases lay between the germline ends. Germline V gene lookup returns CDR1 LGHNA and CDR2 YSLEER. The CDR3 is made up of 16 amino acids. The CDR3 nucleotides are TGCGCCAGCAGCCAAGATCCGGGGGCCTACTACAATGAGCAGTTCTTC. Residues: CASSQDPGAYYNEQFF.

The chain links TRBV6-1 to TRBJ2-1; D is tentatively TRBD1 or TRBD2 (5 bases each). The ends were cut back, 3 bases at V and 7 bases at J, with 19 bases in the middle. This CDR3 has 16 residues. The germline gives CDR1 MNHNS, CDR2 SASEGT. For the CDR3, the DNA is TGTGCCAGCAGTGACTCCGCCGGGACCAGAAAGAATGAGCAGTTCTTC. As protein: CASSDSAGTRKNEQFF.

This clonotype was recorded at least ten times. The chain uses TRBV28 and TRBJ2-3; 10 bases are shared with TRBD1. In germline, CDR1 is MDHEN, CDR2 SYDVKM. The CDR3 has 15 amino acids. The junction had 3 bases not matched to a gene; V was cut back by 2 bases and J by 4 bases. The CDR3 region is CASSLGGQGADTQYF. The CDR3 DNA is TGTGCCAGCAGTTTAGGAGGACAGGGGGCAGATACGCAGTATTTT.

This clonotype was counted many times. The genes are TRBV9 and TRBJ1-3; D may be TRBD1 (6 bases). CDR1 is SGDLS and CDR2 is YYNGEE in the germline V gene. Trimming removed 1 base from V and 3 bases from J, with 11 bases in between. This CDR3 is 15 amino acids long. CDR3 nucleotide sequence: TGTGCCAGCAGCGTAAGGGGGTCTTTTGGAAACACCATATATTTT. This sequence encodes CASSVRGSFGNTIYF.

This clonotype was counted many times. This chain uses TRBV7-3 with TRBJ2-4; 11 positions match TRBD1. With V trimmed by 5 bases and J by 8 bases, 14 bases remained unmatched. Per the germline V gene, CDR1 is SGHTA and CDR2 is FQGTGA. CDR3 length equals 17 residues. CDR3 coding DNA: TGTGCCAGCAGCCCAAACCGAGGGACAGGGGGAATGGACATTCAGTACTTC. Its translation is CASSPNRGTGGMDIQYF. The full variable domain, in which reference TRBV7-3 and TRBJ2-4 provide the parts outside the CDR3, is GAGVSQTPSNKVTEKGKYVELRCDPISGHTALYWYRQSLGQGPEFLIYFQGTGAADDSGLPNDRFFAVRPEGSVSTLKIQRTERGDSAVYLCASSPNRGTGGMDIQYFGAGTRLSVL.

The CDR3: CASSQGTGPNEQFF. CDR3 nucleotides: TGTGCCAGCAGCCAAGGGACAGGGCCCAATGAGCAGTTCTTC. The V call is TRBV3-1, the J call TRBJ2-1; 8 bases align to TRBD1. The ends lost 1 base at V and 6 bases at J; junction bases unmatched: 2. This CDR3 is 14 amino acids long. Germline CDR1 is LGHDT and CDR2 is YNNKEL (reference sequence).

This clonotype was counted a few times. The V gene is TRBV2, the J gene TRBJ1-4, with TRBD1 matching over 7 bases. The CDR3 extends over 13 amino acids. Trimming removed 6 bases from V and 8 bases from J; junction bases left unmatched: 6. Per the germline V gene, CDR1 is SNHLY and CDR2 is FYNNEI. CDR3 region: CASRVDRSEKLFF. CDR3 DNA: TGTGCCAGCAGAGTGGACAGGTCGGAAAAACTGTTTTTT.

The chain recombines TRBV5-1 with TRBJ2-7; 7 bases map to TRBD2. Losses at the gene ends were 3 bases for V and 3 bases for J; bases not matched to a gene: 6. The CDR3 spans 14 residues. Germline V gene data show CDR1 as SGHRS and CDR2 as YFSETQ. The CDR3 DNA reads as TGCGCCAGCAGCTCGGGGGGAGGCCTCTACGAGCAGTACTTC. As protein: CASSSGGGLYEQYF.

This clonotype was seen a few times. J is TRBJ2-7 and V is TRBV3-1; D may be TRBD1 (5 bases). In germline, CDR1 is LGHDT, CDR2 YNNKEL (reference sequence). The CDR3 is 13 residues long. V was shortened by 4 bases and J by 7 bases, with 14 bases between the two germline ends. CDR3 sequence: CASSPVLTGEQYF. Written as DNA, the CDR3 is TGTGCCAGCAGCCCCGTCCTAACAGGAGAGCAGTACTTC.

The chain recombines TRBV12-3 or TRBV12-4 with TRBJ2-1; TRBD2 is a possible D gene (6 bases). V was clipped by 5 bases and J by 7 bases, with 21 bases between them. This CDR3 is 16 amino acids long. The CDR3 spells CASSIELGGEGNEQFF. In nucleotides, the CDR3 is TGTGCCAGCAGTATTGAGTTGGGCGGGGAAGGGAATGAGCAGTTCTTC.

The chain links TRBV12-3 or TRBV12-4 to TRBJ1-1; the match to TRBD1 covers 7 bases. The junction had 12 bases not matched to a gene; V was cut back by 5 bases and J by 0 bases. This CDR3 comprises 17 residues. The CDR3: CASSPPRGRPLNTEAFF. DNA for the CDR3: TGTGCCAGCAGTCCCCCAAGGGGGCGACCTTTGAACACTGAAGCTTTCTTT.

This chain links TRBV10-2 with TRBJ2-7; 7 bases line up with TRBD1. The CDR3 is 13 residues long. Germline V lookup: CDR1 WSHSY, CDR2 SAAADI. The V segment lost 6 bases and the J segment 3 bases; nucleotides outside the gene matches: 5. DNA for the CDR3: TGCGCCAGCAGCCGGGACAGTCTCTACGAGCAGTACTTC. This encodes CASSRDSLYEQYF.